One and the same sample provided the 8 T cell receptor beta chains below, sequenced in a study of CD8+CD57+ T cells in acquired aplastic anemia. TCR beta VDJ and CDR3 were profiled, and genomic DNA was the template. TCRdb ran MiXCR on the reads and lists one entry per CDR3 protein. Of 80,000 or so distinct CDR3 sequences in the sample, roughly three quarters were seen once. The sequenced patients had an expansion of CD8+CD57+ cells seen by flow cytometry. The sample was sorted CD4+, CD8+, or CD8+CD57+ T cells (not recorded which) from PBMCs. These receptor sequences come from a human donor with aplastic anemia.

The CDR3 DNA sequence: TGTGCCAGCAGACTTGGGCTGAACACTGAAGCTTTCTTT. Its protein product is CASRLGLNTEAFF. The V call is TRBV7-9, the J call TRBJ1-1; D unresolved. From germline, CDR1 is SEHNR and CDR2 FQNEAQ (reference sequence). The CDR3 totals 13 residues. V was clipped by 6 bases and J by 0 bases, with 8 bases between them.

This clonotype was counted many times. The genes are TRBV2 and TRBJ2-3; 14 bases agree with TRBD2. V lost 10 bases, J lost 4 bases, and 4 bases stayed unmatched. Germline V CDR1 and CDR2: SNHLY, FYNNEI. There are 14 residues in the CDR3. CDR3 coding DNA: TGTGCCACCGAGGGACTAGCGGGAGCAGATACGCAGTATTTT. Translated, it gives CATEGLAGADTQYF.

CDR3 nucleotides: TGTGCCACCAGCAGCGCTGGGACATGGGGGAGGGAGACCCAGTACTTC. Its protein product is CATSSAGTWGRETQYF. This chain uses TRBV15 with TRBJ2-5, with D perhaps assigned TRBD1 or TRBD2 (6 bases each). V was shortened by 3 bases and J by 5 bases, with 19 bases between the two germline ends. The germline V gene encodes CDR1 LNHNV and CDR2 YYDKDF (reference sequence). The length of the CDR3 is 16 residues.

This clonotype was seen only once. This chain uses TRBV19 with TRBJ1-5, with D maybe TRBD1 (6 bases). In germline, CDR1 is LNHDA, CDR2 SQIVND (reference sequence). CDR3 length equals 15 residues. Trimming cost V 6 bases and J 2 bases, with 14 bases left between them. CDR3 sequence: CASRRQEGGNQPQHF. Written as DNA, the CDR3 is TGTGCCAGTAGAAGACAGGAGGGAGGCAATCAGCCCCAGCATTTT. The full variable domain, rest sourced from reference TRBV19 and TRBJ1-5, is DGGITQSPKYLFRKEGQNVTLSCEQNLNHDAMYWYRQDPGQGLRLIYYSQIVNDFQKGDIAEGYSVSREKKESFPLTVTSAQKNPTAFYLCASRRQEGGNQPQHFGDGTRLSIL.

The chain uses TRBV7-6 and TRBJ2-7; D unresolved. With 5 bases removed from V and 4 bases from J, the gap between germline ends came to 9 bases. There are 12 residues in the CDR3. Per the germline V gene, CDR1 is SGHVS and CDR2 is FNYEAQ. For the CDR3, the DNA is TGTGCCAGCAGCGGTCAGTCGTACGAGCAGTACTTC. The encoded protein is CASSGQSYEQYF.

CDR3 coding DNA: TGTGCCAGCAGGGGCGACTATTTTTACGAGCAGTACTTC. Protein: CASRGDYFYEQYF. V usage is TRBV2 and J usage is TRBJ2-7, with D possibly TRBD2 on 5 matching bases. CDR3 size: 13 residues. Trimming removed 6 bases from V and 4 bases from J, with 13 bases in between. Germline loops: CDR1 SNHLY, CDR2 FYNNEI.

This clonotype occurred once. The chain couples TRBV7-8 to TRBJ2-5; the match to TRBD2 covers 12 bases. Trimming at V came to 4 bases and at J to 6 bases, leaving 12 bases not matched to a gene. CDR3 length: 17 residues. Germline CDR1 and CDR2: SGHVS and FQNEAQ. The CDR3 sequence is CASSSPTSGRFGQTQYF. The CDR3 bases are TGTGCCAGCAGCTCACCGACTAGCGGGAGATTCGGTCAGACCCAGTACTTC.

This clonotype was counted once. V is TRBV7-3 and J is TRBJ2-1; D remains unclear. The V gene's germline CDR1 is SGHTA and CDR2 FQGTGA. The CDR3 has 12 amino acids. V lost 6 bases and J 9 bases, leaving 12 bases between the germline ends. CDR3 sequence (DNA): TGTGCCAGCAGTTTAGCCCTTAGTGAGCAGTTCTTC. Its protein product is CASSLALSEQFF.